These T cell receptor beta chains were read from a single sample in a study of blood T cell repertoires in COVID-19. Libraries were prepared by immunoSEQ multiplex PCR; TCRdb keeps only in-frame clonotypes and omits some of them. The sample has approximately 280,000 clones, about 89% seen once. The sequencing sample was made of peripheral blood. The origin of the receptors is a man aged 50-59 years with acute or convalescent COVID-19. Each CDR3 is given with its conserved first and last residue. The D gene is left open where the match is weak. Some rows have no size entry. The others give once, few or many, or a class for an expanded clone.

size: NA; D: TRBD1; J: TRBJ1-2; V: TRBV4-2; DNA: TGTGCCAGCAGCCAAGATGCGGGACAGGGGTCTGGCTACACCTTC; CDR3: CASSQDAGQGSGYTF
size: NA; D: NA; J: TRBJ1-2; V: TRBV11-2; DNA: TGTGCCAGCAGCTTTGCAGCGACCAAGAACTATGGCTACACCTTC; CDR3: CASSFAATKNYGYTF
size: NA; D: NA; J: TRBJ1-3; V: TRBV9; DNA: TGTGCCAGCAGCACAATAAGCTCTGGAAACACCATATATTTT; CDR3: CASSTISSGNTIYF
size: NA; D: NA; J: TRBJ1-3; V: TRBV13; DNA: TGTGCCAGCAGCTCAACTACAGGGTGGGGATCTGGAAACACCATATATTTT; CDR3: CASSSTTGWGSGNTIYF
size: NA; D: TRBD1; J: TRBJ2-7; V: TRBV2; DNA: TGTGCCAGCAGTACCACAGGGGGCGATTCCGAGCAGTACTTC; CDR3: CASSTTGGDSEQYF
size: NA; D: NA; J: TRBJ2-3; V: TRBV9; DNA: TGTGCCAGCAGCGTAGCAGATATCACAGATACGCAGTATTTT; CDR3: CASSVADITDTQYF
size: NA; D: TRBD1; J: TRBJ2-5; V: TRBV30; DNA: TGTGCCTGGGCCCCAGGACAGGTCCAAGAGACCCAGTACTTC; CDR3: CAWAPGQVQETQYF
size: few; D: TRBD1; J: TRBJ1-6; V: TRBV3-1/TRBV3-2; DNA: TGTGCCAGCAGCCCCGGGACAGGGATTAATTCACCCCTCCACTTT; CDR3: CASSPGTGINSPLHF
size: NA; D: TRBD1; J: TRBJ1-6; V: TRBV7-9; DNA: TGTGCCAGCAGCTTATCCGGGACAGGGAAATCACCCCTCCACTTT; CDR3: CASSLSGTGKSPLHF
size: NA; D: NA; J: TRBJ1-2; V: TRBV12-3/TRBV12-4; DNA: TGTGCCAGCAGTTTGGGGGCCAGCTATGGCTACACCTTC; CDR3: CASSLGASYGYTF
size: few; D: TRBD1; J: TRBJ1-5; V: TRBV4-1; DNA: TGCGCCAGCAGCCTGGACAGGCACAATCAGCCCCAGCATTTT; CDR3: CASSLDRHNQPQHF
size: NA; D: NA; J: TRBJ1-3; V: TRBV18; DNA: TGTGCCAGCTCCCCAGGCCAGGGAAGAAACACCATATATTTT; CDR3: CASSPGQGRNTIYF
size: NA; D: NA; J: TRBJ2-3; V: TRBV7-3; DNA: TGTGCCAGCAGCTCCAGGGATCCGGGAGATACGCAGTATTTT; CDR3: CASSSRDPGDTQYF
size: NA; D: NA; J: TRBJ2-5; V: TRBV6-6; DNA: TGTGCCAGCAGTCTCCGCGCGACCCAGTACTTC; CDR3: CASSLRATQYF
size: NA; D: TRBD2; J: TRBJ2-7; V: TRBV2; DNA: TGTGCCAGCAGTGAATTTGGGACTAGAGCCTTCTACGAGCAGTACTTC; CDR3: CASSEFGTRAFYEQYF
size: NA; D: NA; J: TRBJ1-2; V: TRBV6-5; DNA: TGTGCCAGCAGTTTGGACGGGGGCTATGGCTACACCTTC; CDR3: CASSLDGGYGYTF
size: NA; D: TRBD1; J: TRBJ1-2; V: TRBV19; DNA: TGTGCCAGTAGCGGGACAGGGGGCAACTATGGCTACACCTTC; CDR3: CASSGTGGNYGYTF
size: NA; D: TRBD1; J: TRBJ1-1; V: TRBV12-5; DNA: TGTGCTAGTGGTACCGGACAGGGTTCAAACACTGAAGCTTTCTTT; CDR3: CASGTGQGSNTEAFF
size: NA; D: TRBD1; J: TRBJ1-1; V: TRBV5-1; DNA: TGCGCCAGCAGCTTGGGGGGACAGCCCCAGGGGGCTTTCTTT; CDR3: CASSLGGQPQGAFF
size: NA; D: NA; J: TRBJ2-2; V: TRBV5-1; DNA: TGCGCCAGCAGCCAGGGTACCACCGGGGAGCTGTTTTTT; CDR3: CASSQGTTGELFF
size: NA; D: TRBD1; J: TRBJ1-1; V: TRBV10-1; DNA: TGCGCCAGCAGCCAAGGACAGGGGGACACTGAAGCTTTCTTT; CDR3: CASSQGQGDTEAFF
size: NA; D: TRBD1; J: TRBJ2-7; V: TRBV6-5; DNA: TGTGCCAGCAGCCGGACAGGGCCAACCTACGAGCAGTACTTC; CDR3: CASSRTGPTYEQYF
size: NA; D: NA; J: TRBJ2-7; V: TRBV15; DNA: TGTGCCACCAGCAGAGATAAGGTAGGGGCTCGAGAGCAGTACTTC; CDR3: CATSRDKVGAREQYF
size: NA; D: NA; J: TRBJ1-4; V: TRBV19; DNA: TGTGCCAGTAGTATTTTGGACAGCAGGACTAATGAAAAACTGTTTTTT; CDR3: CASSILDSRTNEKLFF
size: NA; D: TRBD2; J: TRBJ2-1; V: TRBV5-1; DNA: TGCGCCAGCAGCTGGCTAGGTAGCGGGGGGCACAATGAGCAGTTCTTC; CDR3: CASSWLGSGGHNEQFF
size: few; D: NA; J: TRBJ1-5; V: TRBV20-1; DNA: TGCAGTGCTAGTCTGGGGGGGGTTTATAGCAATCAGCCCCAGCATTTT; CDR3: CSASLGGVYSNQPQHF
size: NA; D: TRBD1; J: TRBJ2-1; V: TRBV18; DNA: TGTGCCAGCTCAACTCTTGGGACAGGTATGAATGAGCAGTTCTTC; CDR3: CASSTLGTGMNEQFF
size: NA; D: TRBD2; J: TRBJ2-7; V: TRBV13; DNA: TGTGCCAGCAGCTTGGGGACTAGCGGGGGGTTCCCTCTGGGGGAGCAGTACTTC; CDR3: CASSLGTSGGFPLGEQYF
size: NA; D: NA; J: TRBJ1-1; V: TRBV11-3; DNA: TGTGCCAGCAGCGCCACAGGGCACACTGAAGCTTTCTTT; CDR3: CASSATGHTEAFF
size: NA; D: NA; J: TRBJ1-5; V: TRBV5-1; DNA: TGCGCCAGCAGCTTGACCCCAGGGGCCCAGCCCCAGCATTTT; CDR3: CASSLTPGAQPQHF
size: few; D: TRBD1; J: TRBJ1-1; V: TRBV5-1; DNA: TGCGCCAGCAGCCCCACAGGGGACACTGAAGCTTTCTTT; CDR3: CASSPTGDTEAFF
size: once; D: NA; J: TRBJ1-6; V: TRBV5-6; DNA: TGTGCCAGCAGCTTATTTTTCTCAGGTCCCTCCTATAATTCACCCCTCCACTTT; CDR3: CASSLFFSGPSYNSPLHF
size: NA; D: NA; J: TRBJ2-5; V: TRBV5-1; DNA: TGCGCCAGCAGCTTGGAAGGCCTGGCTGGGCCCCAGTACTTC; CDR3: CASSLEGLAGPQYF
size: once; D: NA; J: TRBJ1-2; V: TRBV6-6; DNA: TGTGCCAGCAGTTACTCGAACTCAGGGCAAGGCTACACCTTC; CDR3: CASSYSNSGQGYTF
size: NA; D: TRBD2; J: TRBJ2-7; V: TRBV10-1; DNA: TGCGCCAGCAGTGACCCCGGGGGGAACTCCTACGAGCAGTACTTC; CDR3: CASSDPGGNSYEQYF